This entry lists 25 T cell receptor beta chains sequenced from one sample in a study of PD-1 blockade in classical Hodgkin lymphoma. Time point defined: newly diagnosed, previously untreated cHL patient sample. TCRdb's table, derived via immunoSEQ multiplex PCR, lists solely in-frame clones and lacks some. The table records 45,000 to 60,000 clones, approximately 90% of them present only once. Sequenced: peripheral blood mononuclear cells (PBMCs). These receptors were taken from a human donor with classical Hodgkin lymphoma.

V is TRBV28 and J is TRBJ2-1; no definite D call. Trimming shortened V by 3 bases and J by 5 bases, and 8 bases separated the two germline ends. Per the germline V gene, CDR1 is MDHEN and CDR2 is SYDVKM. The length of the CDR3 is 13 residues. The DNA for the CDR3 is TGTGCCAGCAGTTTGTTTGCGGACAATGAGCAGTTCTTC. Its protein is CASSLFADNEQFF.

The chain employs TRBV27 and TRBJ2-1; D gene unclear. Trimming took off 4 bases at V and 0 bases at J, with 16 bases between the two ends. The CDR3 loop spans 17 amino acids. Germline CDR1 MNHEY, CDR2 SMNVEV (reference sequence). This CDR3 reads CASSSPGAVTSYNEQFF. CDR3 DNA sequence: TGTGCCAGCAGTTCCCCTGGCGCAGTTACCTCCTACAATGAGCAGTTCTTC.

The V call is TRBV28, the J call TRBJ2-5, with D perhaps TRBD2 (6 bases). The CDR3 spans 15 residues. V lost 3 bases and J lost 3, with 14 bases in between. CDR1 and CDR2 from the germline V gene are MDHEN and SYDVKM. Here the CDR3 DNA reads TGTGCCAGCAGTTTCCGGGGGTGGAGAGAAGAGACCCAGTACTTC. It is translated as CASSFRGWREETQYF.

The chain links TRBV30 to TRBJ1-2; D is perhaps TRBD1 (5 bases). V lost 2 bases and J 4 bases, leaving 23 bases between the germline ends. CDR1 and CDR2 (germline): GTSNPN, SVGIG (reference sequence). The CDR3 spans 17 residues. The CDR3 protein is CAWSPQDAWGLVYGYTF. In nucleotides, the CDR3 is TGTGCCTGGAGTCCACAGGACGCTTGGGGACTTGTCTATGGCTACACCTTC. Variable domain in full (rest from reference TRBV30 and TRBJ1-2): SQTIHQWPATLVQPVGSPLSLECTVEGTSNPNLYWYRQAAGRGLQLLFYSVGIGQISSEVPQNLSASRPQDRQFILSSKKLLLSDSGFYLCAWSPQDAWGLVYGYTFGSGTRLTVV.

V is TRBV29-1 and J is TRBJ2-7; 9 positions agree with TRBD1. CDR3 length: 12 amino acids. CDR1 is SQVTM, CDR2 ANQGSEA, per germline. V lost 5 bases, J lost 9 bases, and 8 bases stayed unmatched. CDR3 coding DNA: TGCAGCGTTCTTCGACAGGGGGAAGGGCAGTACTTC. It translates to CSVLRQGEGQYF.

The V and J genes are TRBV5-1 and TRBJ2-1; TRBD2 agrees at 16 bases. Germline-derived CDR1 and CDR2 are SGHRS and YFSETQ. The CDR3 runs to 16 residues. Trimming cost V 5 bases and J 8 bases; bases outside gene matches: 7. The chain's CDR3 is CASSTSGTSGRDEQFF. In nucleotides, the CDR3 is TGCGCCAGCAGTACATCCGGGACTAGCGGGAGGGATGAGCAGTTCTTC.

This clone appeared once. The chain recombines TRBV19 with TRBJ2-2, with TRBD2 matching over 9 bases. Germline V gene data show CDR1 as LNHDA and CDR2 as SQIVND (reference sequence). The CDR3 consists of 16 residues. The J segment lost 6 bases and the V segment lost 5 bases, leaving 10 bases of the junction unmatched. CDR3 protein: CASSSREGRGAGELFF. DNA of the CDR3: TGTGCCAGTAGTTCGCGGGAGGGTCGAGGCGCCGGGGAGCTGTTTTTT.

This chain uses TRBV11-2 with TRBJ2-5; 7 bases agree with TRBD2. The CDR3 consists of 16 residues. Trimming removed 3 bases from V and 4 bases from J; junction bases left unmatched: 11. Germline assignment: CDR1 SGHAT and CDR2 FQNNGV. This CDR3 reads CASSFFGRGSGETQYF. The CDR3 DNA reads TGTGCCAGCAGCTTTTTTGGCCGCGGGAGCGGAGAGACCCAGTACTTC.

The genes are TRBV21-1 and TRBJ1-2; the DNA was not used to check the table's D call, TRBD1. TRBV21-1 is a pseudogene locus. The CDR3 spans 14 residues. The CDR3 coding sequence is TGTGCCAGCAGGGGACAGGGTACTAACTATGGCTACACCTTC. Amino acids: CASRGQGTNYGYTF.

The V call is TRBV9, the J call TRBJ2-1; no firm D call. The V and J ends lost 0 bases and 12 bases respectively, with 19 bases between them. The CDR3 has 15 amino acids. Germline CDR1 is SGDLS and CDR2 is YYNGEE. The CDR3 protein is CASSVARHGGFGQFF. CDR3 sequence (DNA): TGTGCCAGCAGCGTAGCCCGGCACGGTGGGTTCGGGCAGTTCTTC.

The chain couples TRBV5-4 to TRBJ2-1; 7 bases line up with TRBD2. V lost 4 bases to trimming and J lost 0 bases; unmatched junction nucleotides: 7. Germline V lookup: CDR1 SGHNT, CDR2 YYREEE (reference sequence). The CDR3 totals 16 residues. CDR3 region: CASSAGLEVSYNEQFF. CDR3 DNA: TGTGCCAGCAGCGCCGGACTAGAAGTCTCCTACAATGAGCAGTTCTTC.

Regarding this clone: Germline is not matched at one junction end, which may reflect a read error. The rearrangement links TRBV4-1 to TRBJ2-1; TRBD2 aligns across 7 bases. Germline V lookup: CDR1 MGHRA, CDR2 YSYEKL. This CDR3 spans 15 amino acids. The CDR3 region is CASSHLDGLADPRVF. In DNA, the CDR3 is TGCGCCAGCAGCCATCTAGATGGCCTAGCGGACCCCAGGGTCTTC.

This rearrangement joins TRBV11-3 to TRBJ2-3; D uncertain. The V and J ends lost 4 bases and 2 bases respectively, with 13 bases between them. Germline CDR1 reads SGHNT; CDR2 reads YENEEA. This CDR3 is built from 15 residues. CDR3 region: CASSSYRAVTDTQYF. CDR3 nucleotides: TGTGCCAGCAGCTCCTACCGGGCAGTCACAGATACGCAGTATTTT.

The chain combines TRBV11-2 with TRBJ2-1; the D gene is possibly TRBD1 (5 bases). This CDR3 region has 16 residues. Deletions cut 2 bases from V and 2 bases from J, with 13 bases between. Germline CDR1 and CDR2: SGHAT and FQNNGV. CDR3 residues: CASSLRAGFPYNEQFF. The CDR3 DNA is TGTGCCAGCAGCTTACGAGCAGGGTTTCCCTACAATGAGCAGTTCTTC. Full variable domain (missing parts from reference TRBV11-2 and TRBJ2-1): EAGVAQSPRYKIIEKRQSVAFWCNPISGHATLYWYQQILGQGPKLLIQFQNNGVVDDSQLPKDRFSAERLKGVDSTLKIQPAKLEDSAVYLCASSLRAGFPYNEQFFGPGTRLTVL.

This clone has a single count. The chain employs TRBV7-3 and TRBJ2-1; D call uncertain. This CDR3 has 14 amino acids. V lost 10 bases and J lost 8, with 21 bases in between. CDR1 is SGHTA, CDR2 FQGTGA, per germline. In DNA form, the CDR3 reads TGTGCCACTAAACCGGAACCGCTCCACGATGAGCAGTTCTTC. It specifies CATKPEPLHDEQFF.

The J gene is TRBJ1-6, the V gene TRBV6-1; D unresolved. Between the trimmed V and J ends, which lost 3 bases and 3 bases, there was a span of 9 bases. The CDR3 is 15 residues long. The V gene's germline CDR1 is MNHNS and CDR2 SASEGT. The CDR3 nucleotides are TGTGCCAGCAGTGATCGAACGGACTATAATTCACCCCTCCACTTT. The encoded protein is CASSDRTDYNSPLHF.

The DNA for the CDR3 is TGTGCCAGCAGCCAGGTAGCGGGACCCTTTGGGGGATCTGGGGAGCTGTTTTTT. Protein: CASSQVAGPFGGSGELFF. The chain uses TRBV4-2 and TRBJ2-2; 8 positions match TRBD2. Germline assignment: CDR1 LGHNA and CDR2 YNFKEQ. V lost 3 bases and J lost 8; bases outside the gene matches: 17. The length of the CDR3 is 18 residues.

J is TRBJ1-1 and V is TRBV14; no clear D gene. From germline, CDR1 is SGHDN and CDR2 FVKESK. The length of the CDR3 is 14 residues. V lost 4 bases and J lost 0, with 9 bases in between. CDR3 protein: CASSPYGVNTEAFF. CDR3 sequence (DNA): TGTGCCAGCAGCCCTTACGGGGTGAACACTGAAGCTTTCTTT.

The chain employs TRBV10-1 and TRBJ2-3; 8 bases line up with TRBD2. Looked up from germline, CDR1 is WNHNN and CDR2 is SYGVQD (reference sequence). CDR3 length: 15 residues. V dropped 3 bases and J dropped 3; count of bases not matched to a gene: 5. The CDR3 DNA is TGCGCCAGCAGTGATACGGGAGGGGGAACAGATACGCAGTATTTT. It codes for CASSDTGGGTDTQYF.

The rearrangement uses TRBV5-5 and TRBJ1-5, with 7 bases identical to TRBD1. The germline gives CDR1 SGHKS, CDR2 YYEKEE (reference sequence). The CDR3 has 16 residues. The V gene end was trimmed by 4 bases and the J gene end by 3 bases; junction bases not matched to a gene: 10. The CDR3 here is CASSLHGTVDNQPQHF. The CDR3 bases are TGTGCCAGCAGCCTACATGGGACAGTGGACAATCAGCCCCAGCATTTT.

This rearrangement joins TRBV5-4 to TRBJ1-2; unclear D gene. CDR3 length: 14 residues. V was trimmed by 0 bases and J by 2 bases, leaving 8 bases between them. Germline-derived CDR1 and CDR2 are SGHNT and YYREEE (reference sequence). The CDR3 is CASSLAGLNYGYTF. In DNA, the CDR3 is TGTGCCAGCAGCTTGGCCGGCCTGAACTATGGCTACACCTTC.

The rearrangement links TRBV5-4 to TRBJ2-1; TRBD2 matches 10 bases. The CDR3 is made up of 16 amino acids. Germline V gene lookup returns CDR1 SGHNT and CDR2 YYREEE (reference sequence). Trimming at V came to 6 bases and at J to 5 bases, leaving 11 bases not matched to a gene. This CDR3 is CASTFATSGVNNEQFF. CDR3 bases: TGTGCCAGCACCTTTGCCACTAGCGGGGTTAACAATGAGCAGTTCTTC.

The rearrangement uses TRBV11-2 and TRBJ1-2; D is ambiguous. The germline gives CDR1 SGHAT, CDR2 FQNNGV. V was shortened by 5 bases and J by 4 bases, with 17 bases between the two germline ends. The CDR3 contains 15 residues. In DNA form, the CDR3 reads TGTGCCAGCAGCCAAGTGGAGAGGGCTGGCTATGGCTACACCTTC. Translation: CASSQVERAGYGYTF. Full variable domain (missing parts from reference TRBV11-2 and TRBJ1-2): EAGVAQSPRYKIIEKRQSVAFWCNPISGHATLYWYQQILGQGPKLLIQFQNNGVVDDSQLPKDRFSAERLKGVDSTLKIQPAKLEDSAVYLCASSQVERAGYGYTFGSGTRLTVV.

The DNA of the CDR3 is TGCGCCAGCAGCGACTTTGAGGCCAACGTCCTGACTTTC. It encodes CASSDFEANVLTF. The J gene is TRBJ2-6, the V gene TRBV5-1; D gene ambiguous. V lost 4 bases and J lost 6, with 8 bases in between. Germline lookup yields CDR1 SGHRS and CDR2 YFSETQ. The CDR3 spans 13 residues.

This chain uses TRBV6-1 with TRBJ1-4; a possible D gene is TRBD1 (6 bases). Germline V gives CDR1 MNHNS, CDR2 SASEGT. The V and J ends lost 2 bases and 5 bases respectively, with 12 bases between them. The CDR3 covers 15 residues. In DNA form, the CDR3 reads TGTGCCAGCAGTGAACGTGGGCAGGGGAATGAAAAACTGTTTTTT. This encodes CASSERGQGNEKLFF.